This TCR beta chain stems from a study of early T cells in non-severe SARS-CoV-2 infection. Study in general: Bulk RNA isolated from unsorted whole blood underwent sequencing; chains were not paired. Study-wide results and limits: There was a bias toward anti-spike CD8 responses in VDJdb matching, which missed private and CD4 specificities.

As to this clonotype: Its antigen is currently unknown.

Trimming removed 0 bases at V and 7 bases at J, with 16 bases between. Looked up from germline, CDR1 is MNHEY and CDR2 is SMNVEV (reference sequence). The CDR3 totals 16 residues. Separate cDNA molecules each had unique molecular identifiers attached to them. TCRdb ran MiXCR on the 5' RACE reads and lists one entry per CDR3 protein. The sample has more than 70,000 distinct CDR3 sequences, approximately 14% seen once; the top ten hold around 15%. The genes are TRBV27 and TRBJ1-5, with D hard to call. Sequenced: whole blood. The receptor comes from an adult who was a healthcare worker with PCR-confirmed SARS-CoV-2 infection or an uninfected control (not recorded which). The CDR3 sequence is CASSLSPDPGRQPQHF. The CDR3 region has the DNA TGTGCCAGCAGTTTATCGCCAGACCCGGGCCGACAGCCCCAGCATTTT.